What follows describes a single TCR beta chain. Its antigen is currently unknown. This specimen belongs to a study of beta chain features in type 1 diabetes. Study conclusions and caveats: Naive, central memory and Treg TCRB repertoires seemed to resemble each other more closely in patients than they did in healthy donors. In patients and controls equally, PCR might favor templates that are shorter. Moderate but significant shortening of TCRB CDR3s was recorded in all four CD4+ subsets from Type 1 diabetes patients.

The CDR3 contains 12 residues. Deletions cut 2 bases from V and 5 bases from J, with 6 bases between. Germline values: CDR1 KGHSH, CDR2 LQKENI. Since all of the isolated RNA was reverse transcribed, expressed TCRB transcripts were what got sequenced. Approximately 3.7 million reads per sample on average were obtained from naive, central memory and regulatory T cell samples. Repertoires were generated with immunoSEQ multiplex PCR, while TCRdb's copy carries only in-frame clones and drops some. Altogether about 700,000 clones are present, roughly 12% being singletons, with the ten largest covering around 0.022%.

The sample consisted of naive CD4+ T cells from blood. The chain couples TRBV18 to TRBJ2-5; no clear D. This TCR derives from a man between 18 and 35 years old with type 1 diabetes. The CDR3 DNA reads as TGTGCCAGCTCACCAAACGGGGAGACCCAGTACTTC. Translation gives CASSPNGETQYF. The whole variable domain, filled in from reference TRBV18 and TRBJ2-5, reads NAGVMQNPRHLVRRRGQEARLRCSPMKGHSHVYWYRQLPEEGLKFMVYLQKENIIDESGMPKERFSAEFPKEGPSILRIQQVVRGDSAAYFCASSPNGETQYFGPGTRLLVL.